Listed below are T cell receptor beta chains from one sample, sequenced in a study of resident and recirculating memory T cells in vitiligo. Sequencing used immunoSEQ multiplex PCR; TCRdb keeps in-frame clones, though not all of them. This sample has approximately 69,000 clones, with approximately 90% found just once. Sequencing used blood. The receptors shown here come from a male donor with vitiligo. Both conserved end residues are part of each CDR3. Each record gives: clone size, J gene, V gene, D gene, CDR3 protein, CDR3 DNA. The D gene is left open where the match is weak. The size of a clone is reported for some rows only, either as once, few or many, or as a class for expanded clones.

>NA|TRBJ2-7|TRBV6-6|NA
CASSKTGSPGSYEQYF
TGTGCCAGCAGTAAAACAGGCTCCCCAGGATCCTACGAGCAGTACTTC
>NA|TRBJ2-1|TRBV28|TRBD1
CASSQQGAQYNEQFF
TGTGCCAGCAGTCAACAGGGGGCGCAGTACAATGAGCAGTTCTTC
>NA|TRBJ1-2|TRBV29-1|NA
CSVLGGANYGYTF
TGCAGCGTCCTCGGCGGGGCTAACTATGGCTACACCTTC
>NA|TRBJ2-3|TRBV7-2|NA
CASSLAPIVGGAGTDTQYF
TGTGCCAGCAGCTTAGCGCCGATAGTGGGGGGGGCGGGCACAGATACGCAGTATTTT
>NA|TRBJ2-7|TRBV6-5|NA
CASSYGGGGFLEQYF
TGTGCCAGCAGTTACGGGGGCGGGGGTTTTCTCGAGCAGTACTTC
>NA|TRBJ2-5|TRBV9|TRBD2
CASSATLAGGQETQYF
TGTGCCAGCAGCGCAACACTAGCGGGGGGGCAAGAGACCCAGTACTTC
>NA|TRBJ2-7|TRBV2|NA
CASSENLENTYEQYF
TGTGCCAGCAGTGAAAACTTGGAGAATACCTACGAGCAGTACTTC
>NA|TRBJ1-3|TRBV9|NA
CASSVEAGPAGNTIYF
TGTGCCAGCAGCGTAGAGGCAGGGCCTGCTGGAAACACCATATATTTT
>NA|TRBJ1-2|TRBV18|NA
CASSPSEVAYGYTF
TGTGCCAGCTCACCAAGCGAAGTGGCCTATGGCTACACCTTC
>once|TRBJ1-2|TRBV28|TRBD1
CATLGGQGYGYTF
TGTGCCACCCTGGGGGGACAGGGGTATGGCTACACCTTC
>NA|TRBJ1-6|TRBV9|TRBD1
CASSPPGQVGSPLHF
TGTGCCAGCAGCCCCCCGGGACAGGTGGGTTCACCCCTCCACTTT
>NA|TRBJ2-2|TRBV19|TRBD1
CASRAGGYTGELFF
TGTGCCAGTAGAGCAGGGGGCTACACCGGGGAGCTGTTTTTT
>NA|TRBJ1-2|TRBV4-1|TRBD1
CASSQPGQGNYGYTF
TGCGCCAGCAGCCAGCCGGGACAGGGAAACTATGGCTACACCTTC
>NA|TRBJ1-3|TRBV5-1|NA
CASSLAGFGNTIYF
TGCGCCAGCAGCTTGGCAGGGTTTGGAAACACCATATATTTT
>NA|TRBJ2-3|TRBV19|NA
CASSITGTSSTDTQYF
TGTGCCAGTAGTATCACAGGGACCTCTAGCACAGATACGCAGTATTTT
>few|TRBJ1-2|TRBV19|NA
CASSIGGLSYGYTF
TGTGCCAGTAGTATAGGAGGGTTGAGCTATGGCTACACCTTC
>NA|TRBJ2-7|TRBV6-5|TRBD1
CASSWGQDYEQYF
TGTGCCAGCAGTTGGGGACAGGACTACGAGCAGTACTTC
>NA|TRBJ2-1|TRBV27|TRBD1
CASSTGGSYNEQFF
TGTGCCAGCAGCACAGGGGGAAGCTACAATGAGCAGTTCTTC
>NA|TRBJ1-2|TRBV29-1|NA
CSVEEDSPGSGYTF
TGCAGCGTTGAAGAGGACAGCCCGGGCAGTGGCTACACCTTC
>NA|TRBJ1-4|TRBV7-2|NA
CASSLVAVYNEKLFF
TGTGCCAGCAGCTTAGTGGCGGTCTATAATGAAAAACTGTTTTTT
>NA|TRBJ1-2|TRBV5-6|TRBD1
CASSAPGQGANYGYTF
TGTGCCAGCAGCGCCCCGGGACAGGGAGCTAACTATGGCTACACCTTC
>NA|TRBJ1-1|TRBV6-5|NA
CASRLRAPQGTEAFF
TGTGCCAGCAGGCTCCGGGCCCCCCAGGGGACTGAAGCTTTCTTT
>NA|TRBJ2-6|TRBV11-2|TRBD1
CATGTGSSGANVLTF
TGTGCCACCGGGACAGGGAGCTCTGGGGCCAACGTCCTGACTTTC
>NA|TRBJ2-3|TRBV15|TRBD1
CATSRPIQGTTDTQYF
TGTGCCACCAGCAGACCGATACAGGGGACCACAGATACGCAGTATTTT
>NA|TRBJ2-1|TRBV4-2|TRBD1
CASSPTGGHNEQFF
TGTGCCAGCAGCCCGACAGGGGGACACAATGAGCAGTTCTTC
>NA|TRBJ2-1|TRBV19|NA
CASSIDAGARGEQFF
TGTGCCAGTAGTATAGATGCCGGTGCCCGGGGTGAGCAGTTCTTC
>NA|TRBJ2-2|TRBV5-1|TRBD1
CASSLTGTGINTGELFF
TGCGCCAGCAGTCTAACCGGGACAGGGATTAACACCGGGGAGCTGTTTTTT
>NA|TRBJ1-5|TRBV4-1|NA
CASSAGSSPQHF
TGCGCCAGCAGCGCGGGGAGCAGCCCCCAGCATTTT
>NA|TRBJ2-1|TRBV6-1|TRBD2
CASSDLAGGYNEQFF
TGTGCCAGCAGTGATCTAGCGGGGGGGTACAATGAGCAGTTCTTC
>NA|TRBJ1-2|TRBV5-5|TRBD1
CASSNRDRSNYGYTF
TGTGCCAGCAGCAACCGGGACAGATCTAACTATGGCTACACCTTC
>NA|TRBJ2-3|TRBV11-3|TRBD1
CASSLRGGAGDTQYF
TGTGCCAGCAGCTTAAGAGGGGGCGCCGGAGATACGCAGTATTTT
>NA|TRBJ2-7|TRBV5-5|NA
CASSSGWTPNYEQYF
TGTGCCAGCAGCTCTGGATGGACACCAAACTACGAGCAGTACTTC
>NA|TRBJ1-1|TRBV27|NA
CASSLRAGTEAFF
TGTGCCAGCAGCCTCAGGGCGGGGACTGAAGCTTTCTTT
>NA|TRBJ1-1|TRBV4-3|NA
CASSQGRGYTEAFF
TGCGCCAGCAGCCAGGGACGGGGGTACACTGAAGCTTTCTTT
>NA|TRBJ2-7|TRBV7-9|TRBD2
CASSPKPAGEKQYF
TGTGCCAGCAGTCCGAAACCGGCGGGGGAAAAGCAGTACTTC